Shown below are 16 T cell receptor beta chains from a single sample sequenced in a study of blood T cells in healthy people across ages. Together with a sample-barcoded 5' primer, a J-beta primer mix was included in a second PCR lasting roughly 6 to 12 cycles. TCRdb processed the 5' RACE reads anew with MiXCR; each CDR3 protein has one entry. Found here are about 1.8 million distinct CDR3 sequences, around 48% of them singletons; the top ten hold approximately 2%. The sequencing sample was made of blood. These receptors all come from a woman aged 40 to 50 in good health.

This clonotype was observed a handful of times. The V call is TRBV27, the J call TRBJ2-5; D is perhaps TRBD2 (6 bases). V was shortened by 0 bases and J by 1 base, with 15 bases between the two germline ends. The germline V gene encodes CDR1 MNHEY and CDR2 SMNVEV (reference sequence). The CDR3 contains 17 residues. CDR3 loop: CASSLSPPGLPQETQYF. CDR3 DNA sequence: TGTGCCAGCAGTTTATCGCCTCCGGGACTGCCCCAAGAGACCCAGTACTTC.

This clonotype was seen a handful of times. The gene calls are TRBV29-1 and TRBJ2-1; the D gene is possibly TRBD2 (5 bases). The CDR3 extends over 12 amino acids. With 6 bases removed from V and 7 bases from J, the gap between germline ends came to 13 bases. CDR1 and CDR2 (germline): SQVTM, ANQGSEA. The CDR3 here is CSVLDFLNEQFF. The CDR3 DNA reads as TGCAGCGTCCTGGACTTTTTAAATGAGCAGTTCTTC.

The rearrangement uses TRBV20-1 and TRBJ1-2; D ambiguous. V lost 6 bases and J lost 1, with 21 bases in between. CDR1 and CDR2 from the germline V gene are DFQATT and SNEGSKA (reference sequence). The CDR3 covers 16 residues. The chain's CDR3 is CSAGFLWGDFNYGYTF. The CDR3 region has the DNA TGCAGTGCGGGATTTCTCTGGGGAGATTTTAACTATGGCTACACCTTC.

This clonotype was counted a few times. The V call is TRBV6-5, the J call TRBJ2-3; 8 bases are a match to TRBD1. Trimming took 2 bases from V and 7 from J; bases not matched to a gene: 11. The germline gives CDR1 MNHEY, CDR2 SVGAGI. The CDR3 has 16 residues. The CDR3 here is CASSYDGQGWRNTQYF. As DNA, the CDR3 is TGTGCCAGCAGTTACGACGGACAGGGATGGAGAAATACGCAGTATTTT.

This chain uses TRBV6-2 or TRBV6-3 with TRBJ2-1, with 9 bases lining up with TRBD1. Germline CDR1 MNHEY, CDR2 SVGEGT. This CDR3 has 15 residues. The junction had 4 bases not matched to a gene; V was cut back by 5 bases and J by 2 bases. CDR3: CASSRTGVTYNEQFF. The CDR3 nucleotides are TGTGCCAGCAGTAGGACAGGGGTAACCTACAATGAGCAGTTCTTC.

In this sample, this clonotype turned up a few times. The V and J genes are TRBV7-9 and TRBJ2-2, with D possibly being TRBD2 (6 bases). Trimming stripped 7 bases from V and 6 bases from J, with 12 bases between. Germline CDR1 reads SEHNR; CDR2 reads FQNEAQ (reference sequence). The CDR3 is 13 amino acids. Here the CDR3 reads CASIPGGAGELFF. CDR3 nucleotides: TGTGCCAGCATCCCCGGGGGAGCCGGGGAGCTGTTTTTT.

The CDR3 loop is CASSFGSQPGGYTF. As DNA, the CDR3 is TGCGCCAGCAGCTTCGGGAGTCAGCCGGGTGGCTACACCTTC. V gene TRBV5-1 combines with J gene TRBJ1-2; D not certain. This CDR3 is 14 amino acids long. Germline V gene lookup returns CDR1 SGHRS and CDR2 YFSETQ. V lost 2 bases and J 7 bases, leaving 15 bases between the germline ends.

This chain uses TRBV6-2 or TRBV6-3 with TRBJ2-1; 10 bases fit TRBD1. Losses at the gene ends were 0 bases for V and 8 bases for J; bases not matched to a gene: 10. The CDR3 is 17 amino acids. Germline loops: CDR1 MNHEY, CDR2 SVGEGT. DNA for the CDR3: TGTGCCAGCAGTTACTCGGTGGGGACAGGGGAAAGGGATGAGCAGTTCTTC. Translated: CASSYSVGTGERDEQFF.

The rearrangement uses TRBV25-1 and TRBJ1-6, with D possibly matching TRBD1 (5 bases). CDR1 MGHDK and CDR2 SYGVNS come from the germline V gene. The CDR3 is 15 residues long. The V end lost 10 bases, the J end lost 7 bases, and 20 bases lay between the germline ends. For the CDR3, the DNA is TGTGCCACCCAAACCCTACGGGGGTCAAATTCACCCCTCCACTTT. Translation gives CATQTLRGSNSPLHF.

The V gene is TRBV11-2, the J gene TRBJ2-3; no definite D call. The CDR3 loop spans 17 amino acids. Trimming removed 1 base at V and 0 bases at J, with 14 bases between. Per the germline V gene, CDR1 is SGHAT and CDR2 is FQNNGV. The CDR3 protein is CASSLAGSFSSTDTQYF. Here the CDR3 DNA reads TGTGCCAGCAGCTTAGCTGGATCCTTCTCTAGCACAGATACGCAGTATTTT.

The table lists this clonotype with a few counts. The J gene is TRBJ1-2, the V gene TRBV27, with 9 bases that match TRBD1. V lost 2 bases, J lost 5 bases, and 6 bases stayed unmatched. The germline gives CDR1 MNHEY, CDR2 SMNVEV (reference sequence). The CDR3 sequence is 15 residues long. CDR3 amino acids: CASSLRQGVRYGYTF. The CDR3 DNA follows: TGTGCCAGCAGTTTACGACAGGGGGTGAGATATGGCTACACCTTC.

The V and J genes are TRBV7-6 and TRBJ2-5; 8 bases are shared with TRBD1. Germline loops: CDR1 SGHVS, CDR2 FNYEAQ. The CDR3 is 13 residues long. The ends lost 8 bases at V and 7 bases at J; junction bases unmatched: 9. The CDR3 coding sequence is TGTGCCAGCGGCGCAACCGGGACAGGGACCCAGTACTTC. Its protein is CASGATGTGTQYF.

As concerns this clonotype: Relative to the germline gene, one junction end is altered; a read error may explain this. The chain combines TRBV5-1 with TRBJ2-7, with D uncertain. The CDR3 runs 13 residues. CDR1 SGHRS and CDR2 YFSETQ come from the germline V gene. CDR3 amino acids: CASSHVNSYEQYF. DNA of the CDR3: TGCGCCAGCAGCCACGTTAATTCCTACGAGCAGTATTTC.

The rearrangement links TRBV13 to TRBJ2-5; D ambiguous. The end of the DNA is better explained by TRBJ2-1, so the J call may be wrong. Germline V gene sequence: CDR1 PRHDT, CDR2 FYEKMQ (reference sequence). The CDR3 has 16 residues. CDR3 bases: TGTGCCAGCAGCTTAGGCCTCGGGCAGCTCCAAGAGACCCAGTTCTTC. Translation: CASSLGLGQLQETQFF.

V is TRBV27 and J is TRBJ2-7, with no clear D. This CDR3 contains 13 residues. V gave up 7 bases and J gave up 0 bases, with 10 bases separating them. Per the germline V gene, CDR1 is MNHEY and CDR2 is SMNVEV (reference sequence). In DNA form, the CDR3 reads TGTGCCAGCAAGTGGCACGACTCCTACGAGCAGTACTTC. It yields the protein CASKWHDSYEQYF.

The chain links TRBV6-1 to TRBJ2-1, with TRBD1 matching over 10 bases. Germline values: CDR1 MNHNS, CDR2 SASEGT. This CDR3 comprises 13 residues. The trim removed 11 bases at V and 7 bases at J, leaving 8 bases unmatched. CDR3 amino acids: CAGRDRGGNEQFF. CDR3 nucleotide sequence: TGTGCCGGCCGGGACAGGGGTGGTAATGAGCAGTTCTTC.